The 29 T cell receptor beta chains presented below share a single source sample, sequenced in a study of T cell responses to AZD1222 COVID-19 vaccine. This table comes from immunoSEQ multiplex PCR, and its TCRdb copy is limited to in-frame clones, with some not included. The data contain 95,000 to 100,000 clones, around nine tenths of them seen just once; the ten biggest clones take up 16%. The sample in question was peripheral blood, obtained 28 days after the second AZD1222 dose. The origin of the receptors is an adult who received the AZD1222 COVID-19 vaccine.

This chain connects TRBV5-1 to TRBJ2-3; D is perhaps TRBD2 (5 bases). Germline lookup yields CDR1 SGHRS and CDR2 YFSETQ. The CDR3 totals 15 residues. Trimming pared 0 bases from V and 2 bases from J, leaving 10 bases between. CDR3 nucleotide sequence: TGCGCCAGCAGCTTGGATAGCGCCTACACAGATACGCAGTATTTT. As protein: CASSLDSAYTDTQYF.

V and J are TRBV6-5 and TRBJ1-5; no clear D. The CDR3 covers 14 residues. Germline CDR1 is MNHEY and CDR2 is SVGAGI. V was trimmed by 5 bases and J by 7 bases, leaving 15 bases between them. The CDR3 bases are TGTGCCAGCAGTCCAGTCCAGGCCAAACAGCCCCAGCATTTT. Translated: CASSPVQAKQPQHF.

V gene TRBV6-1 combines with J gene TRBJ2-7; TRBD1 agrees at 10 bases. CDR3 size: 16 residues. Germline assignment: CDR1 MNHNS and CDR2 SASEGT. The V and J ends lost 1 base and 2 bases, in that order; junction bases with no gene match: 5. Here the CDR3 reads CASSEGWGQGTYEQYF. The DNA of the CDR3 is TGTGCCAGCAGTGAAGGGTGGGGACAGGGGACCTACGAGCAGTACTTC.

The rearrangement joins TRBV6-5 to TRBJ1-4, with a possible D match to TRBD1 (5 bases). The V end was cut by 9 bases, the J end by 1 base, with 9 bases between. Germline loops: CDR1 MNHEY, CDR2 SVGAGI. The CDR3 extends over 13 amino acids. This CDR3 is CARAGGTNEKLFF. Here the CDR3 DNA reads TGTGCCAGGGCCGGGGGAACTAATGAAAAACTGTTTTTT.

The rearrangement links TRBV5-1 to TRBJ1-1; D is possibly TRBD1 (5 bases). The V gene lost 0 bases and the J gene lost 0 bases, with 9 bases spanning the gap. The length of the CDR3 is 15 residues. Germline V gives CDR1 SGHRS, CDR2 YFSETQ. In nucleotides, the CDR3 is TGCGCCAGCAGCTTGGGGGGACGGATGAACACTGAAGCTTTCTTT. The encoded protein is CASSLGGRMNTEAFF.

The gene calls are TRBV12-3 or TRBV12-4 and TRBJ1-1, with 7 bases matching TRBD1. V was pared by 8 bases and J by 6 bases, with 9 bases of the junction left unmatched. The CDR3 length is 13 residues. CDR3 in amino acids: CASRFSDRAEAFF. The CDR3 DNA follows: TGTGCCAGCCGATTTTCTGACAGGGCTGAAGCTTTCTTT.

The genes are TRBV5-1 and TRBJ2-1, with D possibly TRBD2 on 6 matching bases. Germline V CDR1 and CDR2: SGHRS, YFSETQ. V shed 3 bases and J shed 9 bases, with 19 bases lying between them. This CDR3 is 15 amino acids long. CDR3 amino acids: CASSSDYNRGSEQFF. CDR3 coding DNA: TGCGCCAGCAGCTCGGACTATAATAGGGGAAGTGAGCAGTTCTTC.

This chain links TRBV11-2 with TRBJ2-7, with D possibly being TRBD2 (5 bases). CDR3 length: 18 amino acids. Trimming removed 2 bases from V and 0 bases from J, with 20 bases in between. The germline gives CDR1 SGHAT, CDR2 FQNNGV. The CDR3 is CASSLRIGWTVFSYEQYF. The CDR3 bases are TGTGCCAGCAGCTTAAGGATCGGGTGGACTGTCTTCTCCTACGAGCAGTACTTC.

This clone has only one observation. This chain uses TRBV7-8 with TRBJ2-5, with 7 bases lining up with TRBD2. The germline V gene has CDR1 SGHVS and CDR2 FQNEAQ. Trimming took 5 bases from V and 5 from J; bases not matched to a gene: 11. The CDR3 has 15 residues. The CDR3 DNA reads TGTGCCAGCAGCCCGCGACTAGTCGGGGGGGAGACCCAGTACTTC. Its translation is CASSPRLVGGETQYF.

V is TRBV27 and J is TRBJ1-1, with TRBD1 matching over 7 bases. V trimming: 0 bases; J trimming: 4 bases; junction bases outside the gene matches: 11. CDR3 length equals 17 residues. CDR1 is MNHEY, CDR2 SMNVEV, per germline (reference sequence). CDR3 DNA: TGTGCCAGCAGTTTATCCGGGACAGTAAAGGGACTCACTGAAGCTTTCTTT. The encoded protein is CASSLSGTVKGLTEAFF.

The V call is TRBV5-6, the J call TRBJ2-6; D is uncertain. The CDR3 sequence is 12 residues long. The V and J ends lost 4 bases and 4 bases respectively, with 3 bases between them. CDR1 and CDR2 from the germline V gene are SGHDT and YYEEEE. Here the CDR3 DNA reads TGTGCCAGCAGCGCAGGGGCCAACGTCCTGACTTTC. It translates to CASSAGANVLTF.

V and J are TRBV10-1 and TRBJ2-7; tentative D call: TRBD1 (6 bases). This CDR3 has 14 amino acids. CDR1 and CDR2 (germline): WNHNN, SYGVQD (reference sequence). With 8 bases removed from V and 2 bases from J, the gap between germline ends came to 16 bases. The CDR3 DNA follows: TGCGCCAGCGCCGTGGGGGCCCAAGCCTACGAGCAGTACTTC. Residues: CASAVGAQAYEQYF.

V is TRBV5-1 and J is TRBJ1-2; the match to TRBD1 covers 7 bases. The ends lost 0 bases at V and 4 bases at J; junction bases unmatched: 12. CDR1 is SGHRS and CDR2 is YFSETQ in the germline V gene. CDR3 length: 17 residues. CDR3 protein: CASSLAGFGEGAYGYTF. For the CDR3, the DNA is TGCGCCAGCAGCTTGGCCGGATTTGGGGAGGGGGCCTATGGCTACACCTTC.

V and J are TRBV6-4 and TRBJ2-3; 13 positions agree with TRBD2. Germline lookup yields CDR1 MRHNA and CDR2 SNTAGT. V shed 5 bases, J shed 10 bases, and the junction held 15 bases outside the gene matches. CDR3 length: 17 amino acids. Here the CDR3 reads CASSITSSGTSGISQYF. The CDR3 nucleotides read TGTGCCAGCAGTATCACTTCCTCCGGGACTAGCGGGATTTCGCAGTATTTT.

The V and J genes are TRBV4-1 and TRBJ1-2; weak D call: TRBD1 (5 bases). V lost 0 bases to trimming and J lost 0 bases, with 14 bases between them. The CDR3 has 17 amino acids. The germline V gene encodes CDR1 MGHRA and CDR2 YSYEKL. The DNA for the CDR3 is TGCGCCAGCAGCCAAGACCATCGCGGGGGGACTAACTATGGCTACACCTTC. It yields the protein CASSQDHRGGTNYGYTF.

As DNA, the CDR3 is TGTGCCAGCAGTGGAGACAGGATTTATAATGAAAAACTGTTTTTT. This codes for CASSGDRIYNEKLFF. V and J are TRBV2 and TRBJ1-4; the D gene is possibly TRBD1 (6 bases). The CDR3 runs 15 residues. CDR1 and CDR2 from the germline V gene are SNHLY and FYNNEI. V was cut by 4 bases and J by 4 bases, with 13 bases left in between.

The chain uses TRBV23-1 and TRBJ2-7; D remains unclear. TRBV23-1 qualifies as an ORF whose function is uncertain. The CDR3 sequence is 16 residues long. V gave up 7 bases and J gave up 1 base, with 20 bases separating them. The CDR3 coding sequence is TGCGCCAGCATCCCGGGCCCTCCGCGAGGATCCTACGAGCAGTACTTC. Amino acid sequence: CASIPGPPRGSYEQYF.

The gene calls are TRBV20-1 and TRBJ2-5, with D hard to call. V shed 0 bases and J shed 5 bases, with 4 bases lying between them. The germline CDR1 and CDR2 sequences are DFQATT and SNEGSKA (reference sequence). This CDR3 is built from 11 residues. CDR3 residues: CSARERETQYF. The CDR3 nucleotides are TGCAGTGCTAGAGAGAGGGAGACCCAGTACTTC.

This chain connects TRBV7-3 to TRBJ1-2, with D possibly being TRBD1 (6 bases). CDR1 and CDR2 (germline): SGHTA, FQGTGA. Trimming removed 2 bases at V and 5 bases at J, with 9 bases between. The CDR3 loop spans 13 amino acids. The CDR3 coding sequence is TGTGCCAGCAGCTTATCGGACAGATATGGCTACACCTTC. Translated, it gives CASSLSDRYGYTF.

V is TRBV19 and J is TRBJ2-1, with a possible D match to TRBD2 (5 bases). Germline V gene lookup returns CDR1 LNHDA and CDR2 SQIVND (reference sequence). CDR3 length equals 14 residues. Trimming stripped 7 bases from V and 5 bases from J, with 15 bases between. This chain's CDR3 is CASNWRKRDNEQFF. As DNA, the CDR3 is TGTGCCAGTAATTGGCGTAAGAGGGACAATGAGCAGTTCTTC.

The gene calls are TRBV7-9 and TRBJ1-5, with D possibly being TRBD1 (6 bases). The germline CDR1 and CDR2 sequences are SEHNR and FQNEAQ (reference sequence). There are 15 residues in the CDR3. V was clipped by 2 bases and J by 5 bases, with 13 bases between them. CDR3 nucleotides: TGTGCCAGCAGCTTATCCTCAGGGGACGATCAGCCCCAGCATTTT. Translated: CASSLSSGDDQPQHF.

The chain uses TRBV29-1 and TRBJ2-1; 10 bases match TRBD2. CDR1 and CDR2 from the germline V gene are SQVTM and ANQGSEA. CDR3 length: 15 amino acids. V trimming: 6 bases; J trimming: 6 bases; junction bases outside the gene matches: 11. The CDR3 loop reads CSVALLSGRANEQFF. The CDR3 nucleotides read TGCAGCGTCGCCTTACTAAGCGGGAGGGCCAATGAGCAGTTCTTC.

This clone has just one count. The chain has TRBV12-3 or TRBV12-4 and TRBJ1-4; TRBD1 is a possible D gene (5 bases). Between the trimmed V and J ends, which lost 8 bases and 3 bases, there was a span of 10 bases. The CDR3 is 13 amino acids. This chain's CDR3 is CASSPGPNEKLFF. The DNA for the CDR3 is TGTGCCAGCTCCCCGGGACCTAATGAAAAACTGTTTTTT.

The rearrangement links TRBV9 to TRBJ2-3; D is tentatively TRBD1 or TRBD2 (5 bases each). The V and J ends lost 2 bases and 4 bases respectively, with 11 bases between them. This CDR3 contains 14 residues. Germline loops: CDR1 SGDLS, CDR2 YYNGEE. The CDR3 sequence is CASSVGVGPDTQYF. The CDR3 coding sequence is TGTGCCAGCAGCGTCGGGGTGGGGCCAGATACGCAGTATTTT.

The chain employs TRBV2 and TRBJ1-5, with 9 bases identical to TRBD1. J was trimmed by 2 bases and V by 4 bases; bases with no gene match: 3. The CDR3 is made up of 15 amino acids. The germline gives CDR1 SNHLY, CDR2 FYNNEI. CDR3 nucleotide sequence: TGTGCCAGCAGTGCCTGGACAGGGGGCAATCAGCCCCAGCATTTT. Its translation: CASSAWTGGNQPQHF. Based on the CDR3 plus reference TRBV2 and TRBJ1-5, the full variable domain is EPEVTQTPSHQVTQMGQEVILRCVPISNHLYFYWYRQILGQKVEFLVSFYNNEISEKSEIFDDQFSVERPDGSNFTLKIRSTKLEDSAMYFCASSAWTGGNQPQHFGDGTRLSIL.

This clone occurred a few times. This CDR3 is also generated by other DNA sequences in the sample. This chain links TRBV28 with TRBJ1-5; TRBD1 matches 10 bases. The CDR3 is made up of 14 amino acids. CDR1 and CDR2 from the germline V gene are MDHEN and SYDVKM. V lost 4 bases, J lost 5 bases, and 2 bases stayed unmatched. The DNA for the CDR3 is TGTGCCAGCAGTTCCGGACAGGGGGATCAGCCCCAGCATTTT. It specifies CASSSGQGDQPQHF.

This rearrangement joins TRBV15 to TRBJ2-7; unclear D gene. Per germline, CDR1 LNHNV and CDR2 YYDKDF (reference sequence). The CDR3 length is 15 residues. Trimming took off 3 bases at V and 4 bases at J, with 16 bases between the two ends. CDR3 in amino acids: CATSSADPGFYEQYF. The CDR3 coding sequence is TGTGCCACCAGCAGTGCCGATCCTGGCTTTTACGAGCAGTACTTC.

The chain employs TRBV28 and TRBJ1-2; 8 bases are a match to TRBD1. The CDR3 totals 11 residues. The V gene's germline CDR1 is MDHEN and CDR2 SYDVKM. DNA for the CDR3: TGTGGAACAACAGGGGGATATGGCTACACCTTC. Translating it yields CGTTGGYGYTF.

V usage is TRBV3-1 (or the pseudogene TRBV3-2) and J usage is TRBJ2-7; D is undetermined. Between the trimmed V and J ends, which lost 4 bases and 7 bases, there was a span of 14 bases. This CDR3 contains 13 residues. CDR1 and CDR2 from the germline V gene are LGHDT and YNNKEL (reference sequence). The CDR3 nucleotides are TGTGCCAGCAGCCCCTCGAATGGACGAGAGCAGTACTTC. This encodes CASSPSNGREQYF.